The 18 T cell receptor beta chains presented below share a single source sample, sequenced in a study of beta chain features in type 1 diabetes. Expressed TCRB transcripts got sequenced, as all isolated RNA was reverse transcribed. The protocol was immunoSEQ multiplex PCR, while the TCRdb copy is restricted to in-frame clones and leaves out a portion. The sample records 300,000 to 350,000 clones, 6.5% to 10% being singletons. Sequences were obtained from central memory CD4+ T cells from blood. Receptors originate from a woman under 30 in good health.

This chain uses TRBV5-4 with TRBJ2-7; 10 bases match TRBD1. The trim removed 2 bases at V and 7 bases at J, leaving 6 bases unmatched. Germline-derived CDR1 and CDR2 are SGHNT and YYREEE (reference sequence). The CDR3 covers 14 residues. The CDR3 is CASSFTDRGNEQYF. In DNA form, the CDR3 reads TGTGCCAGCAGCTTCACGGACAGGGGGAATGAGCAGTACTTC.

V and J are TRBV5-1 and TRBJ2-5; perhaps D is TRBD1 or TRBD2 (6 bases each). Trimming removed 1 base at V and 5 bases at J, with 9 bases between. Germline-derived CDR1 and CDR2 are SGHRS and YFSETQ. The CDR3 length is 13 residues. CDR3 DNA: TGCGCCAGCAGCTTGCGGGGGCCGGAGACCCAGTACTTC. Its translation: CASSLRGPETQYF.

V is TRBV14 and J is TRBJ1-4; tentative D call: TRBD1 (5 bases). Germline CDR1 SGHDN, CDR2 FVKESK. The CDR3 runs to 15 residues. V was clipped by 0 bases and J by 4 bases, with 9 bases between them. The CDR3 region is CASSQDRGGNEKLFF. The CDR3, as DNA: TGTGCCAGCAGCCAAGATAGGGGCGGTAATGAAAAACTGTTTTTT. Using reference TRBV14 and TRBJ1-4 for the parts outside the CDR3, the full variable domain is EAGVTQFPSHSVIEKGQTVTLRCDPISGHDNLYWYRRVMGKEIKFLLHFVKESKQDESGMPNNRFLAERTGGTYSTLKVQPAELEDSGVYFCASSQDRGGNEKLFFGSGTQLSVL.

This clone was found many times. This CDR3 reads CASGRQGAFNEKLFF. CDR3 coding DNA: TGTGCCAGCGGAAGACAGGGGGCCTTTAATGAAAAACTGTTTTTT. The V and J genes are TRBV4-2 and TRBJ1-4, with 10 bases fitting TRBD1. J gave up 4 bases and V 8 bases, and 7 bases lay outside the gene matches. There are 15 residues in the CDR3. The V gene's germline CDR1 is LGHNA and CDR2 YNFKEQ.

This clone appeared a few times. This chain connects TRBV9 to TRBJ2-1, with a weak D call TRBD2 (6 bases). Germline assignment: CDR1 SGDLS and CDR2 YYNGEE. The CDR3 is 16 amino acids. Trimming stripped 5 bases from V and 2 bases from J, with 17 bases between. The CDR3 bases are TGTGCCAGCAGTGGTGGTGCGGGATGGGCCTACAATGAGCAGTTCTTC. Residues: CASSGGAGWAYNEQFF.

This chain connects TRBV13 to TRBJ2-3, with D perhaps matching TRBD2 (5 bases). With 3 bases removed from V and 10 bases from J, the gap between germline ends came to 17 bases. The CDR3 is 14 amino acids. Germline V gene data show CDR1 as PRHDT and CDR2 as FYEKMQ (reference sequence). Written as DNA, the CDR3 is TGTGCCAGCAGCTTGTGGGAGAGCGAGCGCCCGCAGTATTTT. Protein product: CASSLWESERPQYF.

This clone appeared many times. The rearrangement uses TRBV7-2 and TRBJ1-2, with D unclear. This CDR3 has 13 residues. V was cut by 5 bases and J by 4 bases, with 11 bases left in between. From germline, CDR1 is SGHTA and CDR2 FQGNSA. CDR3 bases: TGTGCCAGCAGCACCCAGACTCGCTATGGCTACACCTTC. It encodes CASSTQTRYGYTF.

The chain links TRBV11-2 to TRBJ2-1, with no clear D. CDR3 size: 15 residues. With 1 base removed from V and 0 bases from J, the gap between germline ends came to 7 bases. CDR1 SGHAT and CDR2 FQNNGV come from the germline V gene. CDR3 residues: CASSLVPNSYNEQFF. DNA of the CDR3: TGTGCCAGCAGCTTAGTTCCTAACTCCTACAATGAGCAGTTCTTC.

The chain recombines TRBV21-1 with TRBJ2-5; the D call of TRBD1 is as the table states it, not checked on the DNA. TRBV21-1 corresponds to a pseudogene. The CDR3 runs 16 residues. CDR3 DNA: TGTGCCAGCAGCAAAATGGTGGGGACATACCAAGAGACCCAGTACTTC. This translates into CASSKMVGTYQETQYF.

The gene calls are TRBV2 and TRBJ2-2, with 7 positions matching TRBD1. The ends lost 4 bases at V and 4 bases at J; junction bases unmatched: 6. This CDR3 has 15 amino acids. Looked up from germline, CDR1 is SNHLY and CDR2 is FYNNEI. The DNA for the CDR3 is TGTGCCAGCAGTGCGATGACAGGGATCACCGGGGAGCTGTTTTTT. Protein product: CASSAMTGITGELFF.

The V gene is TRBV9, the J gene TRBJ1-4; 8 bases are a match to TRBD1. This CDR3 has 18 residues. The germline CDR1 and CDR2 sequences are SGDLS and YYNGEE. J lost 4 bases, V lost 0 bases, and 11 bases had no gene match. Here the CDR3 reads CASSVADRPRGLNEKLFF. Written as DNA, the CDR3 is TGTGCCAGCAGCGTAGCGGATCGGCCCAGGGGGCTTAATGAAAAACTGTTTTTT.

This clone has ten or more counts. The CDR3 DNA sequence: TGTGCCAGCAGTTACCACAATGAAGCTTTCTTT. Protein: CASSYHNEAFF. The V call is TRBV2, the J call TRBJ1-1; D is undetermined. V was trimmed by 5 bases and J by 7 bases, leaving 8 bases between them. Germline CDR1 SNHLY, CDR2 FYNNEI. The length of the CDR3 is 11 residues.

This clone was observed a few times. The chain links TRBV11-3 to TRBJ2-1; tentatively, D is TRBD1 or TRBD2 (5 bases each). Germline-derived CDR1 and CDR2 are SGHNT and YENEEA. V dropped 5 bases and J dropped 7 bases, with 15 bases sitting between them. The CDR3 has 14 amino acids. The CDR3 DNA reads as TGTGCCAGCAGCGAAGGGACGTTCCTTAATGAGCAGTTCTTC. Encoded protein: CASSEGTFLNEQFF.

The CDR3 sequence is CASSLEVVGAYEQYF. The CDR3 region has the DNA TGTGCCAGCAGCTTAGAGGTTGTCGGAGCCTACGAGCAGTACTTC. The genes are TRBV7-8 and TRBJ2-7; D gene uncertain. This CDR3 is built from 15 residues. In germline, CDR1 is SGHVS, CDR2 FQNEAQ. With 1 base removed from V and 2 bases from J, the gap between germline ends came to 12 bases.

In its sample, this clone was seen a few times. Other DNA sequences in the sample encode the same CDR3. The CDR3 DNA is TGTGCCAGCAGTCAAGACAGCAATGAGCAGTTCTTC. It is translated as CASSQDSNEQFF. This chain links TRBV2 with TRBJ2-1; a possible D gene is TRBD1 (5 bases). The CDR3 is made up of 12 amino acids. V was trimmed by 5 bases and J by 6 bases, leaving 8 bases between them. Germline-derived CDR1 and CDR2 are SNHLY and FYNNEI.

The chain joins TRBV28 to TRBJ1-2; no firm D call. The CDR3 covers 16 residues. The germline gives CDR1 MDHEN, CDR2 SYDVKM. The germline V and J ends were trimmed by 6 bases and 4 bases, with 21 bases remaining between them. This CDR3 is CASSATGTTLGYGYTF. As DNA, the CDR3 is TGTGCCAGCAGCGCGACCGGAACAACCCTAGGCTATGGCTACACCTTC.

The chain employs TRBV5-4 and TRBJ1-2; D possibly corresponds to TRBD1 (5 bases). This CDR3 region has 16 residues. Germline V gene lookup returns CDR1 SGHNT and CDR2 YYREEE (reference sequence). Trimming left V 7 bases short and J 4 bases short, with 23 bases between. The CDR3 protein is CASARPSADSSYGYTF. Written as DNA, the CDR3 is TGTGCCAGCGCCCGACCCTCAGCAGACAGCTCCTATGGCTACACCTTC.

This clone appeared many times. The chain is built from TRBV25-1 and TRBJ2-7, with a weak D call TRBD2 (5 bases). V lost 8 bases, J lost 0 bases, and 8 bases lay in between. The V gene's germline CDR1 is MGHDK and CDR2 SYGVNS. This CDR3 has 12 residues. CDR3 DNA sequence: TGTGCCAGCGAGAGCGGCTCCTACGAGCAGTACTTC. The encoded protein is CASESGSYEQYF.